The next 7 T cell receptor beta chains were all read from a single sample in a study of blood T cell repertoires in COVID-19. The method was immunoSEQ multiplex PCR; TCRdb's version includes in-frame clones alone and lacks a portion of them. The repertoire holds approximately 250,000 clones, with around 83% as singletons. The sequencing input was peripheral blood. The receptors were gathered from a middle-aged woman who had recovered from COVID-19.

V gene TRBV3-1 (or the pseudogene TRBV3-2) combines with J gene TRBJ2-7, with D perhaps matching TRBD1 (5 bases). CDR3 size: 14 residues. Germline loops: CDR1 LGHDT, CDR2 YNNKEL (reference sequence). The V end was cut by 1 base, the J end by 4 bases, with 11 bases between. The CDR3: CASSQGPGKYEQYF. The CDR3 DNA follows: TGTGCCAGCAGCCAAGGTCCAGGGAAATACGAGCAGTACTTC.

The gene calls are TRBV11-2 and TRBJ1-1; D not resolved. The CDR3 is 14 residues long. V gave up 0 bases and J gave up 3 bases, with 8 bases separating them. CDR1 and CDR2 from the germline V gene are SGHAT and FQNNGV. CDR3 protein: CASSLESRYTEAFF. The CDR3 region has the DNA TGTGCCAGCAGCTTAGAGTCCAGGTACACTGAAGCTTTCTTT.

This chain joins TRBV27 and TRBJ1-6; TRBD1 agrees at 9 bases. Germline V gives CDR1 MNHEY, CDR2 SMNVEV (reference sequence). The CDR3 is made up of 16 amino acids. The J segment lost 2 bases and the V segment lost 6 bases, leaving 5 bases of the junction unmatched. The CDR3 DNA is TGTGCCAGCAGGGTCGGACAGGGGACCTATAATTCACCCCTCCACTTT. It specifies CASRVGQGTYNSPLHF.

This chain uses TRBV5-4 with TRBJ1-2; 11 bases map to TRBD1. The V segment lost 4 bases and the J segment 4 bases; nucleotides outside the gene matches: 6. The length of the CDR3 is 15 residues. The germline gives CDR1 SGHNT, CDR2 YYREEE (reference sequence). This CDR3 is CASSQGQGAGYGYTF. CDR3 DNA: TGTGCCAGCAGCCAAGGACAGGGGGCCGGCTATGGCTACACCTTC.

The V and J genes are TRBV19 and TRBJ1-5, with 8 bases fitting TRBD1. This CDR3 comprises 13 residues. The germline gives CDR1 LNHDA, CDR2 SQIVND (reference sequence). The trim removed 7 bases at V and 3 bases at J, leaving 2 bases unmatched. CDR3 nucleotides: TGTGCCAGTAACAGGGGGTACAATCAGCCCCAGCATTTT. Its translation: CASNRGYNQPQHF.

The chain uses TRBV5-1 and TRBJ2-6; D remains unclear. V gave up 3 bases and J gave up 0 bases, with 13 bases separating them. CDR3 length equals 17 residues. Germline assignment: CDR1 SGHRS and CDR2 YFSETQ. The CDR3 nucleotides read TGCGCCAGCAGCTCCGGAGCGCCTTCCTCTGGGGCCAACGTCCTGACTTTC. It is translated as CASSSGAPSSGANVLTF.

V is TRBV6-4 and J is TRBJ1-6; TRBD1 matches 8 bases. Germline V gives CDR1 MRHNA, CDR2 SNTAGT. With V trimmed by 3 bases and J by 9 bases, 10 bases remained unmatched. The CDR3 runs to 16 residues. CDR3 loop: CASSEKVGQVGSPLHF. The CDR3 nucleotides are TGTGCCAGCAGTGAAAAGGTGGGACAGGTCGGTTCACCCCTCCACTTT.